This TCR beta chain was recorded in a study of cytomegalovirus exposure and HLA in healthy donors. Study-level background: Previous work identified around 120 million unique TCR beta sequences from around 180 million T cells.

PCR amplification relied on 60 Vbeta primers (plus 13 Jbeta primers). Assay used: immunoSEQ multiplex PCR; TCRdb lists only in-frame clones, some missing. In the table there are about 120,000 clones, about 8.6% of which are singletons. There are a few counts of this clone. Antigen: not known. Overall study findings and caveats: A few chains tied to CMV proved CMV antigen-specific in vitro. Reported findings show TCR beta sequences accurately forecast HLA-A and HLA-B alleles in most subjects. Cytomegalovirus association was assigned to about 150 TCR beta chains.

In germline, CDR1 is SGDLS, CDR2 YYNGEE. This CDR3 has 15 amino acids. V lost 0 bases, J lost 2 bases, and 11 bases lay in between. The chain uses TRBV9 and TRBJ1-1, with a possible D match to TRBD1 (5 bases). The TCR was taken from a woman between 40 and 55 years old in good health and CMV-seropositive. The specimen was PBMCs. The CDR3 region has the DNA TGTGCCAGCAGCGTAGATCAGGGATTCAACACTGAAGCTTTCTTT. This codes for CASSVDQGFNTEAFF.